This TCR beta chain was sequenced during a study of response to subunit inactivated influenza vaccine. One entry per CDR3 protein results from TCRdb running MiXCR on the RT-PCR reads. The sample consists of 180,000 or so distinct CDR3 sequences, 9.5% to 15% of them appearing once. This clonotype was counted a few times. Germline CDR1 and CDR2: LNHDA and SQIVND (reference sequence). The CDR3 runs to 16 residues. The V segment lost 0 bases and the J segment 2 bases; nucleotides outside the gene matches: 5. Separately, the same data were catalogued under a study of T cells expressing NK-cell markers. As reported in that work: Generation of TCR beta cDNA was performed by 5'RACE template switching incorporating UMIs. A handful of donors showed these clonotypes also leading the CD3+CD56-NKG2C+ fraction.

The chain combines TRBV19 with TRBJ2-3; 7 bases agree with TRBD2. The sequences come from CD8+ T cells sorted from PBMCs, collected approximately 12 days after vaccination. This sequence originates from a man between 50 and 59 years old who received an inactivated influenza vaccine. The CDR3 DNA is TGTGCCAGTAGTATAGATGGGAGCGGGAACACAGATACGCAGTATTTT. This gives the protein CASSIDGSGNTDTQYF.